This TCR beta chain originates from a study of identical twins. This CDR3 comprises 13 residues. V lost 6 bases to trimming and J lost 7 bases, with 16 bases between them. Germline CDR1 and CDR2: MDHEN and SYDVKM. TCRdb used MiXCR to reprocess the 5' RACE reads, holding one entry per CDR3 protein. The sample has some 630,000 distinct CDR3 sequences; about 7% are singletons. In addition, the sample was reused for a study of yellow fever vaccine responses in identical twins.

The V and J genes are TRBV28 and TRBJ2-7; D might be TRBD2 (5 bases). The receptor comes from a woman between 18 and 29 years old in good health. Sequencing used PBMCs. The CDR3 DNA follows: TGTGCCAGCAGAGCTCAAGGACTGCCAGAGCAGTACTTC. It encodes CASRAQGLPEQYF.